The T cell receptor beta chain described here comes from a study of cytomegalovirus exposure and HLA in healthy donors. Findings and limits, study-wide: The analysis excluded some indistinguishable V segments, including TRBV6-2 and TRBV6-3. The productive fraction for most TCR beta V segments was about 90% or about 30% in an earlier analysis. Reports described diagnosis of cytomegalovirus status by the classifier as highly specific and sensitive.

This CDR3 is 12 amino acids long. CDR1 is SNHLY, CDR2 FYNNEI, per germline. The germline V and J ends were trimmed by 5 bases and 1 base, with 5 bases remaining between them. Details on this clone: Its matching antigen is unknown.

This PCR relied on a set of 60 Vbeta primers and 13 Jbeta primers. How the authors handled the data: An analysis performed later counted 75 million to 80 million unique TCR beta chains (roughly 10 million of them shared). Assay used: immunoSEQ multiplex PCR; TCRdb lists only in-frame clones, some missing. The V and J calls and clone size were taken over from that table, and D and trimming were inferred from the DNA. The repertoire holds more than 200,000 clones, with about 84% as singletons. V usage is TRBV2 and J usage is TRBJ1-2, with D unclear. The receptor comes from a human donor in good health. The sample comprised PBMCs. Here the CDR3 DNA reads TGTGCCAGCAGTCAAATTAACTATGGCTACACCTTC. Translated: CASSQINYGYTF.